This T cell receptor (beta chain) was observed in a study of shared clonotypes between healthy human individuals. As defined, naive CD8 cells were CD45RO-negative and positively selected for CCR7, with terminally differentiated effector memory CD45RA+ cells excluded. The assay was immunoSEQ multiplex PCR, and TCRdb's table has in-frame clones only and misses some. The table includes about 2.2 million clones, around 93% detected once. This clone appeared once. V was trimmed by 0 bases and J by 7 bases, leaving 11 bases between them. In germline, CDR1 is SGDLS, CDR2 YYNGEE. This CDR3 comprises 14 residues.

This TCR derives from a young man in good health. Some clones in this sample may be carry-over from other donors' samples. The chain combines TRBV9 with TRBJ2-1; either TRBD1 or TRBD2 may fit D (5 bases each). What was sequenced was naive CD8+ T cells from PBMCs. CDR3 sequence reads: CASSVVFEGNEQFF. CDR3 bases: TGTGCCAGCAGCGTAGTGTTTGAGGGGAATGAGCAGTTCTTC.